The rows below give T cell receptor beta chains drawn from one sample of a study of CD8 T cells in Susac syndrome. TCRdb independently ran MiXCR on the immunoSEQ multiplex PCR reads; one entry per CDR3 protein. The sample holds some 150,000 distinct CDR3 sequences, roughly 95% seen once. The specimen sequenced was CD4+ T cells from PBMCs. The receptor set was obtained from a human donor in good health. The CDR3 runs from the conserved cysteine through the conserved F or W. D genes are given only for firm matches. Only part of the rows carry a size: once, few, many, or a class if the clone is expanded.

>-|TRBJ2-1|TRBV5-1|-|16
TGCGCCAGCAGCACAGGCTCTATGGGGGTCTACAATGAGCAGTTCTTC
CASSTGSMGVYNEQFF
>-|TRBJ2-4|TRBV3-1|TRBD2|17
TGTGCCAGCAGCCAATCCCGACTAGCGGGAGCCCAAAACATTCAGTACTTC
CASSQSRLAGAQNIQYF
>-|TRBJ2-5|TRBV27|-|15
TGTGCCAGCAGAGGTACCCAGCGGTTTCAAGAGACCCAGTACTTC
CASRGTQRFQETQYF
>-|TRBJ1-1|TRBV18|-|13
TGTGCCAGCTCCAAATTGATGAACACTGAAGCTTTCTTT
CASSKLMNTEAFF
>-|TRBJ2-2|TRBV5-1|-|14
TGCGCCAGCAGCTTGAGTGGAATCCCCGGGGAGCTGTTTTTT
CASSLSGIPGELFF
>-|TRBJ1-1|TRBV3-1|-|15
TGTGCCAGCAGCCAAGGGGGATCGGTCCGCGCTGAAGCTTTCTTT
CASSQGGSVRAEAFF
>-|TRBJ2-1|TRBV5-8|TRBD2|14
TGTGCCAGCAGCCCCGCCGGACTAGCGGGTGAGCAGTTCTTC
CASSPAGLAGEQFF
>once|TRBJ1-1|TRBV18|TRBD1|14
TGTGCCAGCGTCCTCGGACAGGGGAACACTGAAGCTTTCTTT
CASVLGQGNTEAFF
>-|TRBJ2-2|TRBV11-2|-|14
TGTGCCAGCAGCCCACATGGGGCCGGCGGGGAGCTGTTTTTT
CASSPHGAGGELFF
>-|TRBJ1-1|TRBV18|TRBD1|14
TGTGCCAGCTCAGCACAGGGGGCGCGTACTGAAGCTTTCTTT
CASSAQGARTEAFF
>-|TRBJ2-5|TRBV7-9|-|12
TGTGCCAGCAGTCTTATGTCGGAGACCCAGTACTTC
CASSLMSETQYF
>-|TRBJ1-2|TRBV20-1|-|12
TGCAGTGCTAGAGTAGCCAGCTATGGCTACACCTTC
CSARVASYGYTF
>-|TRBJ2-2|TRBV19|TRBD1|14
TGTGCCAGTAGTACAGGGGGCGCCACCGGGGAGCTGTTTTTT
CASSTGGATGELFF
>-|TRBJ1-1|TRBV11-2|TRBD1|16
TGTGCCAGCAGCTTAGGGGCAGGGGGATTGAGCACTGAAGCTTTCTTT
CASSLGAGGLSTEAFF
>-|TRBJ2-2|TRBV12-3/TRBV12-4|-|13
TGTGCCAGCAGTTTAGGGCACTACCGGGAGCTGTTTTTT
CASSLGHYRELFF
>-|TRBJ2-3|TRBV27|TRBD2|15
TGTGCCAGCAACTGGGTAGCGGGAGCTCCAGATACGCAGTATTTT
CASNWVAGAPDTQYF
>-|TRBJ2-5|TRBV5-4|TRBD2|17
TGTGCCAGCAGCTGGACTAGCGGGAGGGACGTTCAAGAGACCCAGTACTTC
CASSWTSGRDVQETQYF
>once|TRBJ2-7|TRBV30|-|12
TGTGCCTGGAGGGCCAAAGGGTACGAGCAGTACTTC
CAWRAKGYEQYF
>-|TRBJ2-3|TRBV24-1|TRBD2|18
TGTGCCACCAGTGATTTGGGATGGCGGGAGCTTACCACAGATACGCAGTATTTT
CATSDLGWRELTTDTQYF
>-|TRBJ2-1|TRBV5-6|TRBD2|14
TGTGCCAGCAGCTTAAGCGGGAGGGTAGGGGAGCAGTTCTTC
CASSLSGRVGEQFF
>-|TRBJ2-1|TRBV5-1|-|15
TGCGCCAGCAGCTTGGATGGTCGGGGTCACAATGAGCAGTTCTTC
CASSLDGRGHNEQFF
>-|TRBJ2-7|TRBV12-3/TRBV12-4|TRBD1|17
TGTGCCAGCAGTTTAACCCCGACAGGGTTGAGCTCCTACGAGCAGTACTTC
CASSLTPTGLSSYEQYF
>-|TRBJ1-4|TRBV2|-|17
TGTGCCAGCAGTCCAGGGGACGGCCGTGCAACTAATGAAAAACTGTTTTTT
CASSPGDGRATNEKLFF
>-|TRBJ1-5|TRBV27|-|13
TGTGCCAGCAGTTTGGGCGAATATCAGCCCCAGCATTTT
CASSLGEYQPQHF
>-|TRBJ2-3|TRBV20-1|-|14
TGCAGTGCTAGAGATGCAGGGGCGGTCAGCGGGCAGTATTTT
CSARDAGAVSGQYF
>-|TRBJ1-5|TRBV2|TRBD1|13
TGTGCCAGCAGCGACAGGGGTGGTCAGCCCCAGCATTTT
CASSDRGGQPQHF
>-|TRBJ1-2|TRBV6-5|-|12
TGTGCCAGCAGGGACAGCCTCTATGGCTACACCTTC
CASRDSLYGYTF
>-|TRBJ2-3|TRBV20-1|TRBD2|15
TGCAGTGCTAGTGGGCTAGCGGGAGCCTCAGATACGCAGTATTTT
CSASGLAGASDTQYF
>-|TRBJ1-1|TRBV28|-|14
TGTGCCAGCAACCCGGGACCTATGAACACTGAAGCTTTCTTT
CASNPGPMNTEAFF
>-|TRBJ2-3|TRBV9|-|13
TGTGCCAGCAGCCCCCAAATCGGGGGTACGCAGTATTTT
CASSPQIGGTQYF
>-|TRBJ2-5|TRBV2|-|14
TGTGCCAGCAGTGACCCCAGGTCTCAAGAGACCCAGTACTTC
CASSDPRSQETQYF
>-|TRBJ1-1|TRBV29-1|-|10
TGCAGCGTTGAAGAATTGTCGGCTTTCTTT
CSVEELSAFF
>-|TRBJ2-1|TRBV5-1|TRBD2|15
TGCGCCAGCAGCCAGAGGGGGACTAGCGGCAATGAGCAGTTCTTC
CASSQRGTSGNEQFF
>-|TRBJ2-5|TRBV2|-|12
TGTGCCAGCAAGAGGGTCCAAGAGACCCAGTACTTC
CASKRVQETQYF
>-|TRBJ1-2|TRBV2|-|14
TGTGCCAGCAACCGCAGACAGGCTAACTATGGCTACACCTTC
CASNRRQANYGYTF
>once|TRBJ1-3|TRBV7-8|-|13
TGTGCCAGCAGCTTAAACGGTGGAAACACCATATATTTT
CASSLNGGNTIYF
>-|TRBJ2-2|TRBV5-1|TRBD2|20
TGCGCCAGCAGCTCGTCCCGGGCCAAGAGAGGACTAGCGGGAGCCGGGGAGCTGTTTTTT
CASSSSRAKRGLAGAGELFF
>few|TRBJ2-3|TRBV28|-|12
TGTGCCAGCAGGCTAAGCACAGATACGCAGTATTTT
CASRLSTDTQYF
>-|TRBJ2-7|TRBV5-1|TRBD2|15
TGCGCCAGCACCCCCCAGGTAGCGGGAGGAAACGAGCAGTACTTC
CASTPQVAGGNEQYF
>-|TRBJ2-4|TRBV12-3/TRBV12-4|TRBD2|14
TGTGCCAGCAGTCCGACTAGCGCGCAAAACATTCAGTACTTC
CASSPTSAQNIQYF
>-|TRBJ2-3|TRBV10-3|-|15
TGTGCCATCAGTGACCCCGGCGGAAGTACAGATACGCAGTATTTT
CAISDPGGSTDTQYF
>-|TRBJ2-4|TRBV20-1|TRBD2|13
TGCAGTGCTAACAGCGGGAGTACGGACATTCAGTACTTC
CSANSGSTDIQYF
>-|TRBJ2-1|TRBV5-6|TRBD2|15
TGTGCCAGCAGCCCTAGCGGGAGCCCCTACAATGAGCAGTTCTTC
CASSPSGSPYNEQFF
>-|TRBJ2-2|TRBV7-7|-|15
TGTGCTAGCAGCTTAGAAGCGGAGAACACCGGGGAGCTGTTTTTT
CASSLEAENTGELFF
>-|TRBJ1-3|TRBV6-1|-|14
TGTGCCAGCTACGGTTGGGGGCGAGGAAACACCATATATTTT
CASYGWGRGNTIYF
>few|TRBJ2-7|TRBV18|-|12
TGTGCCAGCTCACCTGTCCGGGGGGAGCAGTACTTC
CASSPVRGEQYF
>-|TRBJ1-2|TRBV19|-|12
TGTGCCACCCTCCAGGGGACGGATGGCTACACCTTC
CATLQGTDGYTF
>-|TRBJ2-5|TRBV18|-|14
TGTGCCAGCTCACCGTCAGGAGCCCCAGAGACCCAGTACTTC
CASSPSGAPETQYF
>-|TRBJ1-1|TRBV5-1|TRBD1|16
TGCGCCAGCAGCAGAGGACAGGGCCCTGTTGAAACTGAAGCTTTCTTT
CASSRGQGPVETEAFF
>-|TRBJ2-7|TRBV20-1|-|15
TGCAGTGCTAGTGGGGGGGGCACCTACAACTACGAGCAGTACTTC
CSASGGGTYNYEQYF
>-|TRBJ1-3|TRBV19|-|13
TGTGCCAGTAGTCCGGTCCCTGGAAACACCATATATTTT
CASSPVPGNTIYF
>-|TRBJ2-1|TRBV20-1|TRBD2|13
TGCAGCCTCCTAGCGGGAGGGCTGAATGAGCAGTTCTTC
CSLLAGGLNEQFF
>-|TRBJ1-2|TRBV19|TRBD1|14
TGTGCCAGTAGTACCTTGCAGGGGGGCTATGGCTACACCTTC
CASSTLQGGYGYTF
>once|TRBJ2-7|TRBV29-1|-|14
TGCAGCGCCATCGACTCGGTAAGAACCTACGAGCAGTACTTC
CSAIDSVRTYEQYF
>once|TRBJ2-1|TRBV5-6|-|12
TGTGCCAGCAGCGGGGGCCTTAGGGAGCAGTTCTTC
CASSGGLREQFF
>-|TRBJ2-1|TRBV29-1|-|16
TGCAGCGTTCGTCCCCCTAGACCTAAGCCCTACAATGAGCAGTTCTTC
CSVRPPRPKPYNEQFF
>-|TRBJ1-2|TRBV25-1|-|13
TGTGCCAGCAGTGCATATCCCTCCTATGGCTACACCTTC
CASSAYPSYGYTF
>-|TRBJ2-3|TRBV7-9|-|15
TGTGCCAGCAGCTTAACCGGACTATTATCCAATACGCAGTATTTT
CASSLTGLLSNTQYF
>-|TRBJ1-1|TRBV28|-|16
TGTGCCAGCAGTTCCCTCCCCTCGACAGGGAACACTGAAGCTTTCTTT
CASSSLPSTGNTEAFF
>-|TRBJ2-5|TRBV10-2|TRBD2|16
TGCGCCAGCAGTGAGTCGGAAGCGGGAGTCCAAGAGACCCAGTACTTC
CASSESEAGVQETQYF